This record looks at one T cell receptor beta chain sequence and its context. This specimen comes from a study of blood T cell repertoires in COVID-19. Turning to the study itself: Specimens from acute and convalescent COVID-19 originated in the United States, Italy and Spain. PBMCs, B-cell-depleted T cells, or T cells were the source of the cDNA or gDNA that made up the material.

Under the authors' procedure: Reference gene primer amplification yielded estimated nucleated cell counts. Profiled with immunoSEQ multiplex PCR; TCRdb holds only in-frame clones, not every one. V and J calls and clone size are copied from that table; D and trimming were computed from the DNA. The sample yields 300,000 to 400,000 clones, approximately 88% seen once. Sequencing was performed on peripheral blood. The clonotype was recovered from a woman aged 25 to 39 with COVID-19, enrolled during active disease.

The CDR3 DNA follows: TGTGCCAGCAGCTTGCTAGCGACCGGGGAGCTGTTTTTT. Its translation: CASSLLATGELFF. The chain recombines TRBV5-6 with TRBJ2-2; D is perhaps TRBD2 (6 bases). Trimming left V 1 base short and J 5 bases short, with 6 bases between. CDR3 length equals 13 residues. Germline CDR1 reads SGHDT; CDR2 reads YYEEEE.